Sequencing of this TCR beta chain was carried out in a study of T-cell memory formation after mild COVID-19. MiXCR, run by TCRdb on the 5' RACE reads, gives a single entry per CDR3 protein. The sample carries roughly 480,000 distinct CDR3 sequences, more than 20% recorded once. The CDR3 covers 16 residues. V lost 1 base and J 8 bases, leaving 18 bases between the germline ends. The germline CDR1 and CDR2 sequences are LGHDT and YNNKEL (reference sequence). This TCR was recovered from an adult woman who had mild COVID-19 (a few samples of this study predate the infection). Cell type and time point are not known. V gene TRBV3-1 combines with J gene TRBJ2-1, with a possible D match to TRBD2 (6 bases). Specimen: PBMCs or a T cell subset sorted from them (not recorded which). The CDR3 here is CASSQAWGTAVHEQFF. DNA for the CDR3: TGTGCCAGCAGCCAAGCCTGGGGGACTGCCGTCCATGAGCAGTTCTTC.